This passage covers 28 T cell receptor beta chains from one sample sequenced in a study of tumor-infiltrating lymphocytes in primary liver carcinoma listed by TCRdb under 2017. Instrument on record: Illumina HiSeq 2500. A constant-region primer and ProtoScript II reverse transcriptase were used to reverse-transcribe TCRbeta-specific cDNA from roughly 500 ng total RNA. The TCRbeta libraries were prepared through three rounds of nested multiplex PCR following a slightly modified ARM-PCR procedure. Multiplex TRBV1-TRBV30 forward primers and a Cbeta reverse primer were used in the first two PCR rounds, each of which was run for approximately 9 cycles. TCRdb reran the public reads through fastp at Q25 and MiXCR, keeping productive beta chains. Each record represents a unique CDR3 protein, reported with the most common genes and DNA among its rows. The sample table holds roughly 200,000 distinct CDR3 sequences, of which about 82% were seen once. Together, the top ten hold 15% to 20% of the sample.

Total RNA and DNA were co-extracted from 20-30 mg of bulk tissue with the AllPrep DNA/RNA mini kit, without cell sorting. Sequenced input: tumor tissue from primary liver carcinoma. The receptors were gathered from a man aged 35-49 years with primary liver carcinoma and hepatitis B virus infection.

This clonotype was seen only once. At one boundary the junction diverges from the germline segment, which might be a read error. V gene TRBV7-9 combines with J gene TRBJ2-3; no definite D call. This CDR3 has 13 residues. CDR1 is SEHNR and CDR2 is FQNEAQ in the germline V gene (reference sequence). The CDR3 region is CASSPNSGDRQYF. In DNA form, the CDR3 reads TGTGCCAGCAGCCCAAATAGTGGGGATAGGCAGTATTTT.

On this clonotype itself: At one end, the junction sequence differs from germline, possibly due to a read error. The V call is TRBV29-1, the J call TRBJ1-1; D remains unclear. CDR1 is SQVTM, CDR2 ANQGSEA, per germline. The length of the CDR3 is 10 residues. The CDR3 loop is CSVLDIEDFF. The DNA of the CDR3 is TGCAGCGTACTCGACATTGAAGATTTCTTT.

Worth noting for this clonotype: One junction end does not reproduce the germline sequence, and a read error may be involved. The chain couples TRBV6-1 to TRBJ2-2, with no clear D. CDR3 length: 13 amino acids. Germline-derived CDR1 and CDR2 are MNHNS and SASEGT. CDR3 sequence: CVSSRVFTGVLFF. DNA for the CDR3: TGTGTCAGCAGTCGGGTTTTCACTGGGGTGCTGTTTTTT.

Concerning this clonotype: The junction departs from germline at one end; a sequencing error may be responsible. In nucleotides, the CDR3 is TGTGCCAACAGCCAAGATAGGGCTAGAGGGTACTACGAGCAGTACTTC. Its translation: CANSQDRARGYYEQYF. The J gene is TRBJ2-7, the V gene TRBV4-2; the D gene is possibly TRBD2 (5 bases). This CDR3 region has 16 residues. From germline, CDR1 is LGHNA and CDR2 YNFKEQ.

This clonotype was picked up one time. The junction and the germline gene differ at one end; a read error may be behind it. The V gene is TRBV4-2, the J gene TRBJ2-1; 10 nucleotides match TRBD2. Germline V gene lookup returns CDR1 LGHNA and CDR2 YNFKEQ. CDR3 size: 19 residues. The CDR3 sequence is CAISQDRTGPAGGPVEQFF. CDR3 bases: TGTGCCATCAGCCAAGATCGTACCGGCCCAGCGGGAGGGCCGGTAGAGCAGTTCTTC.

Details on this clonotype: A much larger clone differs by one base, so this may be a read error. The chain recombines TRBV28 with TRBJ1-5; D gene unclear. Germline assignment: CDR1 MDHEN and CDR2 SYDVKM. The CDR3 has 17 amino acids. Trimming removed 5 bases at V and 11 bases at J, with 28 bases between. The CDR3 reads CASSPRPGLGSLGTQHF. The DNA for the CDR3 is TGTGCCAGCAGTCCTCGTCCTGGGCTCGGGAGCCTCGGGACCCAGCATTTT.

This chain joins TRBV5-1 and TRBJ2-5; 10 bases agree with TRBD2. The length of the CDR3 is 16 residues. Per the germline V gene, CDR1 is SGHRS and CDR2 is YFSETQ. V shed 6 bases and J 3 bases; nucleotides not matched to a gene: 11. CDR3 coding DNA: TGCGCCAGCAAGCAAAACGATCTAGCGGGAGAAGAGACCCAGTACTTC. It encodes CASKQNDLAGEETQYF.

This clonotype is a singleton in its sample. CDR3 sequence reads: CPCSLQAGVSTDTQYF. CDR3 nucleotides: TGTCCCTGCAGCTTACAAGCGGGGGTCAGCACAGATACGCAGTATTTT. The chain links TRBV11-2 to TRBJ2-3; 8 positions match TRBD2. Germline loops: CDR1 SGHAT, CDR2 FQNNGV. The CDR3 spans 16 residues. The full variable domain, in which reference TRBV11-2 and TRBJ2-3 provide the parts outside the CDR3, is EAGVAQSPRYKIIEKRQSVAFWCNPISGHATLYWYQQILGQGPKLLIQFQNNGVVDDSQLPKDRFSAERLKGVDSTLKIQPAKLEDSAVYLCPCSLQAGVSTDTQYFGPGTRLTVL.

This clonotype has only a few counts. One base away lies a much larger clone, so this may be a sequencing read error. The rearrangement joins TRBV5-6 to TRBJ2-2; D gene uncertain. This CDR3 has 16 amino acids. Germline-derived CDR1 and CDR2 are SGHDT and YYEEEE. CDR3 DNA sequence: TGTGCCAGCAGCCTGGGTCTAGGTACGAACACCGTGGAGCTGTTTTTT. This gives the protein CASSLGLGTNTVELFF.

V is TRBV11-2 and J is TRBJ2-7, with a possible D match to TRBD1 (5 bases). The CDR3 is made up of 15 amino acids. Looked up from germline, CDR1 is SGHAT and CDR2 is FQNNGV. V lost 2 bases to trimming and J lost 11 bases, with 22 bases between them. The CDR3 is CASSLRWTWEKEEYF. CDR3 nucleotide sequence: TGTGCCAGCAGCTTACGATGGACATGGGAAAAAGAGGAGTACTTC.

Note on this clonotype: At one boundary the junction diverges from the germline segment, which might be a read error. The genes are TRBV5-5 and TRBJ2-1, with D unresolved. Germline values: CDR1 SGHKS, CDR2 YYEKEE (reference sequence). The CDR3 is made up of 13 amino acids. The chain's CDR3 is CTSSYRTGNEQFF. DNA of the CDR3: TGTACCAGCAGCTACCGAACGGGTAATGAGCAGTTCTTC.

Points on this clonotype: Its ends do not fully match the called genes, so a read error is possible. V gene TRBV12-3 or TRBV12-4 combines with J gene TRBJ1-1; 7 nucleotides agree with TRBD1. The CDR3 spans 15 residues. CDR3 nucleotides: TGTGCCAGCAGTAGACCGGGACAGAGGAACACTGAAGGTTTCTTT. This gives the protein CASSRPGQRNTEGFF.

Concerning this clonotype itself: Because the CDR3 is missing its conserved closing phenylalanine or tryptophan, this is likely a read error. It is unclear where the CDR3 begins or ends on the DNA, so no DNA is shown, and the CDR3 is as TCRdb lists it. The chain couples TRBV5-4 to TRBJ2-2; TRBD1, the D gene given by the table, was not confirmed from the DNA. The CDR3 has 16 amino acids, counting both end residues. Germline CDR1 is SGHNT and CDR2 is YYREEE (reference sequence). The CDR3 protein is CASSSPGQGAAGELYY.

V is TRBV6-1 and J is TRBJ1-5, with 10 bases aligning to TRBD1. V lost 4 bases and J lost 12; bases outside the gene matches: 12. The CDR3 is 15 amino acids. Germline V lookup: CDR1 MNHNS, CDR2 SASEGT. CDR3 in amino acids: CASSGPGQGNRHQHF. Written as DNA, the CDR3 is TGTGCCAGCAGTGGTCCGGGACAGGGGAATCGGCACCAGCATTTT.

The CDR3 DNA reads TGTGCCAGCAGCTTACCCCGGGACTCCTACTACGAGCAGTACTTC. This gives the protein CASSLPRDSYYEQYF. The rearrangement joins TRBV11-1 to TRBJ2-7; possibly TRBD2 for D (6 bases). Germline CDR1 is SGHAT and CDR2 is FQDESV (reference sequence). V was pared by 2 bases and J by 3 bases, with 14 bases between. The CDR3 contains 15 residues.

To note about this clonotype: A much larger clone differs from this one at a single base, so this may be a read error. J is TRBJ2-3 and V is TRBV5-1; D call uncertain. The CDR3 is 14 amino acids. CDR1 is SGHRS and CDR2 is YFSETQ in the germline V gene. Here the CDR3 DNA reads TGCGCCATCAGCATGGACGCAGCGAGAGATACGCAGTATTTT. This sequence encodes CAISMDAARDTQYF. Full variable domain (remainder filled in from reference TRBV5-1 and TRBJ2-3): KAGVTQTPRYLIKTRGQQVTLSCSPISGHRSVSWYQQTPGQGLQFLFEYFSETQRNKGNFPGRFSGRQFSNSRSEMNVSTLELGDSALYLCAISMDAARDTQYFGPGTRLTVL.

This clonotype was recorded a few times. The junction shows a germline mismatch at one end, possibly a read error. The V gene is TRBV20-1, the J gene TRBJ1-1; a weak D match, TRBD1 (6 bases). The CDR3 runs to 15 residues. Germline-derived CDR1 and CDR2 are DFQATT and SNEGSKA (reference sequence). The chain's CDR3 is CNARGGTGVGTEAFF. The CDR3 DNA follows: TGCAATGCTCGAGGGGGGACGGGTGTCGGCACTGAAGCTTTCTTT.

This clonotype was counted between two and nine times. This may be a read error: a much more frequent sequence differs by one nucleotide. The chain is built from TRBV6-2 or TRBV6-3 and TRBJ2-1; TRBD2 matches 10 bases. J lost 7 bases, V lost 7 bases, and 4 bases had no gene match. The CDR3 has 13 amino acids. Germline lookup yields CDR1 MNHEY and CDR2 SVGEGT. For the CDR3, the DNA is TGTGCCAGCAAAGGTAGCGGGAGGAATGAGCAGTTCTTC. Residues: CASKGSGRNEQFF.

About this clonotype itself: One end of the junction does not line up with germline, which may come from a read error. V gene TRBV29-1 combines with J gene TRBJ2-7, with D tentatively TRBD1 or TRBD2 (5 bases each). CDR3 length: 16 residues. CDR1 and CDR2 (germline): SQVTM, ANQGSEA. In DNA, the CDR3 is TGTAGGGCCATGATATCTGGGACCGACACTCCCTACGAGCAGTACTTC. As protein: CRAMISGTDTPYEQYF.

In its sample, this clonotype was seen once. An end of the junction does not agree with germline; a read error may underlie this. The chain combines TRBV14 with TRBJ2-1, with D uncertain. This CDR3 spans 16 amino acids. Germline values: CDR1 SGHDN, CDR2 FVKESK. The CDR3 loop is CVSSAVAGWINNEQFF. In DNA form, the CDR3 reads TGTGTCAGCAGTGCCGTAGCTGGATGGATAAACAATGAGCAGTTCTTC.

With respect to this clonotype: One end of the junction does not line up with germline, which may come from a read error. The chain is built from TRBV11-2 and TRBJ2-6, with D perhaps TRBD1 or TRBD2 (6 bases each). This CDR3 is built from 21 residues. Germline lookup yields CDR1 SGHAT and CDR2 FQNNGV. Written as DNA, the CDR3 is TGTGCGAGCAGCTTGGGGGGAGACGGGGGCATTTCCCTCTCTGGGGCCAACGTCCTGACTTTC. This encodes CASSLGGDGGISLSGANVLTF. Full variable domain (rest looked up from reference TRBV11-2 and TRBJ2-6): EAGVAQSPRYKIIEKRQSVAFWCNPISGHATLYWYQQILGQGPKLLIQFQNNGVVDDSQLPKDRFSAERLKGVDSTLKIQPAKLEDSAVYLCASSLGGDGGISLSGANVLTFGAGSRLTVL.

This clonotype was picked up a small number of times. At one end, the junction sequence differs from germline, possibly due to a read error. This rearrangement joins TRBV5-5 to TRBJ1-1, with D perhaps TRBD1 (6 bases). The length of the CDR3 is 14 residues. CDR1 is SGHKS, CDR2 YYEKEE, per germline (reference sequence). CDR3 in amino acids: CVSSLYYREAEASF. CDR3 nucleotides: TGTGTCAGCAGCTTATACTACAGGGAGGCTGAAGCTTCCTTT.

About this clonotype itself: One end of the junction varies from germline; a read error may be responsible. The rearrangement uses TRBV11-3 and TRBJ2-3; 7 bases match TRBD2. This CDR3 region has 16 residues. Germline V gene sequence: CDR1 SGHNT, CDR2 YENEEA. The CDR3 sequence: CTSSGSQAGVVDTQYF. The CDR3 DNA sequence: TGTACCAGCAGCGGCAGCCAGGCGGGAGTGGTGGATACGCAGTATTTT.

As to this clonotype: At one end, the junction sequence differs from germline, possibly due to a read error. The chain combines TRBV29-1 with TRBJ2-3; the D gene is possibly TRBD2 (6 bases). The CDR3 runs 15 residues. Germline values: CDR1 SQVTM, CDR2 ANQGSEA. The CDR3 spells CSVEGGAGITDTQFF. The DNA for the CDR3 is TGCAGCGTTGAAGGCGGGGCCGGTATCACTGATACGCAGTTTTTT.

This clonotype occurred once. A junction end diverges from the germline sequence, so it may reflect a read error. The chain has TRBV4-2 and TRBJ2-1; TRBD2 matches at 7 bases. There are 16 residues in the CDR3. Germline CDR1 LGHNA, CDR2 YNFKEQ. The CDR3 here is CASSNESSGNYIEQFF. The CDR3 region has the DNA TGTGCCAGCAGCAACGAGAGCAGCGGGAACTACATTGAGCAGTTCTTC.

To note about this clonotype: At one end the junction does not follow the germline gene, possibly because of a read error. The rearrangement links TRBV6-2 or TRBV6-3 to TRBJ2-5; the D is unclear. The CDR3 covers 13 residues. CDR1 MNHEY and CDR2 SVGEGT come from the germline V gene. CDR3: CVSSYWAQETQYF. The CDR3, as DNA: TGTGTCAGCAGTTACTGGGCCCAAGAAACCCAGTACTTC.

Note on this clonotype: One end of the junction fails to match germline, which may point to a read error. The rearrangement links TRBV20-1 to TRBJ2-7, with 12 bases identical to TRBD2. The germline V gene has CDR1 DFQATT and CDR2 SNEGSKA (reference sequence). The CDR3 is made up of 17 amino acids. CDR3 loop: CSARGSRTSGDSYEQYF. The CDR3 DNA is TGCAGCGCTAGAGGATCCCGGACTAGCGGGGACTCCTACGAGCAGTACTTC.

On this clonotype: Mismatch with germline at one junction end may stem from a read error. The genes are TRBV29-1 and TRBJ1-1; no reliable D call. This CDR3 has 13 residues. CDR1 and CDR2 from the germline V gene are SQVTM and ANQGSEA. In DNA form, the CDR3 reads TGCGGCGCTCAGAGCCTGAAGAACGCTGAAGCTTTCTTT. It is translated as CGAQSLKNAEAFF.